The 7 T cell receptor beta chains below come from one sample, sequenced in a study of T cell changes during pregnancy in multiple sclerosis. TCRdb's copy holds only in-frame clones and misses some; the assay was immunoSEQ multiplex PCR. In the table there are approximately 61,000 clones, roughly nine tenths of which are singletons. Sequencing used peripheral blood, obtained in the first trimester of pregnancy. These receptors were obtained from a female donor in good health, enrolled as a control in a pregnancy study.

The rearrangement joins TRBV6-5 to TRBJ2-1; 11 nucleotides match TRBD2. The length of the CDR3 is 15 residues. J lost 9 bases, V lost 0 bases, and 4 bases had no gene match. Germline V lookup: CDR1 MNHEY, CDR2 SVGAGI. CDR3 bases: TGTGCCAGCAGTTACTCCACTAGCGGGAGTGGTGAGCAGTTCTTC. It translates to CASSYSTSGSGEQFF.

This chain connects TRBV28 to TRBJ2-5, with TRBD2 identical over 12 bases. The CDR3 is made up of 18 amino acids. Germline loops: CDR1 MDHEN, CDR2 SYDVKM. With 2 bases clipped from V and 5 bases from J, the junction kept 12 bases outside the gene matches. CDR3 residues: CASSLDSLAGGPGETQYF. The CDR3 DNA reads as TGTGCCAGCAGTTTAGACTCTCTAGCGGGAGGGCCGGGTGAGACCCAGTACTTC.

V usage is TRBV5-1 and J usage is TRBJ1-1; tentative D call: TRBD1 (5 bases). The CDR3 is 14 residues long. CDR1 and CDR2 from the germline V gene are SGHRS and YFSETQ. V was pared by 2 bases and J by 5 bases, with 13 bases between. The CDR3 DNA reads as TGCGCCAGCAGCTTTAACGGGCAGGGAACTGAAGCTTTCTTT. Translated: CASSFNGQGTEAFF.

This clone was seen just once. This sample also contains other DNA sequences that code for the same CDR3. The chain joins TRBV11-2 to TRBJ2-6, with no clear D. Germline CDR1 and CDR2: SGHAT and FQNNGV. The CDR3 extends over 18 amino acids. The germline V and J ends were trimmed by 0 bases and 4 bases, with 16 bases remaining between them. CDR3 nucleotides: TGTGCCAGCAGCTTAGATGGTCCCTCTAGACCCGGGGCCAACGTCCTGACTTTC. Amino acid sequence: CASSLDGPSRPGANVLTF.

This chain links TRBV5-1 with TRBJ2-3; perhaps TRBD2 as D (6 bases). Per the germline V gene, CDR1 is SGHRS and CDR2 is YFSETQ. This CDR3 has 15 residues. The V and J ends lost 4 bases and 0 bases respectively, with 12 bases between them. The CDR3: CASSPPSGSTDTQYF. The CDR3 nucleotides read TGCGCCAGCAGCCCCCCAAGCGGGAGCACAGATACGCAGTATTTT.

This rearrangement joins TRBV6-4 to TRBJ2-2; 7 bases are shared with TRBD1. The germline V gene has CDR1 MRHNA and CDR2 SNTAGT. The J segment lost 1 base and the V segment lost 4 bases, leaving 0 bases of the junction unmatched. This CDR3 has 14 residues. In DNA, the CDR3 is TGTGCCAGCAGTGGGACAGGGAACACCGGGGAGCTGTTTTTT. As protein: CASSGTGNTGELFF.

DNA for the CDR3: TGTGCCAGCAGTCCTTCGACTAGACAGAGCTCCTACAATGAGCAGTTCTTC. The encoded protein is CASSPSTRQSSYNEQFF. This sequence joins TRBV6-4 and TRBJ2-1; D is perhaps TRBD2 (6 bases). The CDR3 runs to 17 residues. The germline V gene has CDR1 MRHNA and CDR2 SNTAGT. V was pared by 5 bases and J by 0 bases, with 17 bases between.